One T cell receptor (beta chain) is described in this entry. These data are taken from a study of cytomegalovirus exposure and HLA in healthy donors. The V and J ends lost 5 bases and 3 bases, in that order; junction bases with no gene match: 9. The length of the CDR3 is 15 residues. From germline, CDR1 is SQVTM and CDR2 ANQGSEA. The PCR was carried out with 60 Vbeta primers and 13 Jbeta primers. In the authors' methods: A follow-up analysis tallied about 80 million unique TCR beta chains, roughly 11 million shared. Method: immunoSEQ multiplex PCR; TCRdb's copy keeps in-frame clones and lacks some. Clone size and the V and J calls come from that table; the DNA yielded D and trimming. Of 100,000 to 150,000 clones in the sample, more than 60% were seen once.

This clonotype was sampled from a woman in her forties or fifties in good health and CMV-seropositive. This sequence joins TRBV29-1 and TRBJ2-2, with 7 nucleotides matching TRBD2. Sequencing was performed on PBMCs. The CDR3 DNA is TGCAGCGTTAAAGCCGGGGGGAGGGACACCGGGGAGCTGTTTTTT. This codes for CSVKAGGRDTGELFF.